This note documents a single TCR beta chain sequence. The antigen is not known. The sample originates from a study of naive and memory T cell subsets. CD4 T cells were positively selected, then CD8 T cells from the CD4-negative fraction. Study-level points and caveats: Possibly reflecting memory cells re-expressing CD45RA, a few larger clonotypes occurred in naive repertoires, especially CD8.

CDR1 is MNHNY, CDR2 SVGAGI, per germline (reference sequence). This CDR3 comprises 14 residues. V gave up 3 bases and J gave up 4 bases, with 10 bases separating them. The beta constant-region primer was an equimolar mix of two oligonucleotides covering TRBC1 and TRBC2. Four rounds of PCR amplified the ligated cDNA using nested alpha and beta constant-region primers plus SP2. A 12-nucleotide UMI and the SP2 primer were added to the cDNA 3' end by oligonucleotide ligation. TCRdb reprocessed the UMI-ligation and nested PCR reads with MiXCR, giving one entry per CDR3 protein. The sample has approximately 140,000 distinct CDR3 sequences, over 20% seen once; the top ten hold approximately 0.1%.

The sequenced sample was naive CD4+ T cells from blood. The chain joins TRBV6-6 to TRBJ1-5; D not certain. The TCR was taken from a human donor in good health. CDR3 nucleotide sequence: TGTGCCAGCAGTTATTCCGGGCCAAATCAGCCCCAGCATTTT. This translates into CASSYSGPNQPQHF.